This T cell receptor (beta chain) was obtained from a study of CD4 T cells in relation to SARS-CoV-2 and coronaviruses. Germline CDR1 reads SGHTS; CDR2 reads YDEGEE. V gave up 6 bases and J gave up 0 bases; unmatched junction bases: 13. The CDR3 extends over 18 amino acids. Sequencing was performed with immunoSEQ multiplex PCR; in TCRdb, only in-frame clones are kept and a portion is missing. The sample contains about 68,000 clones, 93% of which appear only once. Whole-study findings and limits: In approximately 71% of donors, memory CD4+ clonotypes crossrecognized SARS-CoV-2 and at least one common cold coronavirus spike. SARS-CoV-2-driven expansion was significantly weaker in crossreactive than monoreactive clones.

CD4+ T cells from unexposed donors were obtained before the COVID-19 pandemic (2011-2018). Details on this clone: Its antigen is as yet unknown.

V usage is TRBV5-8 and J usage is TRBJ2-3, with TRBD2 identical over 10 bases. Sequenced: naive CD4+ T cells from PBMCs. Subset specified: naive CD4+ T cells isolated by negative enrichment. The clonotype comes from a human donor in good health. CDR3 sequence (DNA): TGTGCCAGCATCCCCAGACTAGCGGGCAGTTCTAGCACAGATACGCAGTATTTT. It codes for CASIPRLAGSSSTDTQYF.